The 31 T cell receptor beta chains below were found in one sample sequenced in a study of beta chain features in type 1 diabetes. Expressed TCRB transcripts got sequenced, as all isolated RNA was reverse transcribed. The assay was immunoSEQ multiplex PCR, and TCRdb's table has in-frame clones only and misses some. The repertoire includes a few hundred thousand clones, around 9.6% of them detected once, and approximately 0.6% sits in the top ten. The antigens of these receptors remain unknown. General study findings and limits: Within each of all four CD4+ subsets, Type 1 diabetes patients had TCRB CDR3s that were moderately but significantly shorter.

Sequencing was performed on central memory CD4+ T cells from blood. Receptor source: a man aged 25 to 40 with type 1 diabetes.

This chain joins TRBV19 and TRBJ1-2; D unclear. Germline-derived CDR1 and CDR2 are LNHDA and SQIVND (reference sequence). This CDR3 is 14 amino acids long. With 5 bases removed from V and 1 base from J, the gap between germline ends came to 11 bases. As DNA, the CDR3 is TGTGCCAGTAGTTCCCGGACTGTTAACTATGGCTACACCTTC. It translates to CASSSRTVNYGYTF.

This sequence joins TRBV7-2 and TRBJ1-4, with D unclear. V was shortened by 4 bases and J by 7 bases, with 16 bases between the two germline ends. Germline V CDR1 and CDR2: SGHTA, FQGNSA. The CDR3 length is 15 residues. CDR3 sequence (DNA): TGTGCCAGCAGCTCTGGGGTAGCTCGCCCTGAAAAACTGTTTTTT. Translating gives CASSSGVARPEKLFF.

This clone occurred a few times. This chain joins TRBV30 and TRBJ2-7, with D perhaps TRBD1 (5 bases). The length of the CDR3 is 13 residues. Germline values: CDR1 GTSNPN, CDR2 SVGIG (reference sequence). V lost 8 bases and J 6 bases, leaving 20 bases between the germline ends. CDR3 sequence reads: CATLWGDATEQYF. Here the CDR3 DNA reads TGTGCCACCCTATGGGGCGACGCCACCGAGCAGTACTTC. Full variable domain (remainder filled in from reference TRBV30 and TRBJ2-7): SQTIHQWPATLVQPVGSPLSLECTVEGTSNPNLYWYRQAAGRGLQLLFYSVGIGQISSEVPQNLSASRPQDRQFILSSKKLLLSDSGFYLCATLWGDATEQYFGPGTRLTVT.

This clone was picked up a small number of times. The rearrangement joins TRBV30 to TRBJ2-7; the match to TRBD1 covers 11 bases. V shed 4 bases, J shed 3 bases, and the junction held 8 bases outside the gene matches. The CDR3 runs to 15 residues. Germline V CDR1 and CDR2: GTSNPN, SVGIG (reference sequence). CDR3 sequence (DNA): TGTGCCTGGATTCCCGGGGGGACAGGGGGCTACGAGCAGTACTTC. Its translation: CAWIPGGTGGYEQYF.

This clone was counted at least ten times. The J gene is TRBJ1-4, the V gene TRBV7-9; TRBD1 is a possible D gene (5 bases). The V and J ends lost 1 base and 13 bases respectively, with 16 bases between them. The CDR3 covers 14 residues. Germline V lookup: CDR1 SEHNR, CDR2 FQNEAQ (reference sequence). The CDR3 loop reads CASSLGTTYGGLFF. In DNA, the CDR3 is TGTGCCAGCAGCTTAGGGACGACATATGGGGGACTGTTTTTT.

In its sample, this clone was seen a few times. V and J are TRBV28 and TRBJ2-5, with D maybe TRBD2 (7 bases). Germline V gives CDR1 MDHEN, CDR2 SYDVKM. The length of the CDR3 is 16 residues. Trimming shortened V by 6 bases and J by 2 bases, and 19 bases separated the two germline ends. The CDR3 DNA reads TGTGCCAGCAGCAAGAGGGGGGGAGGTGTACAAGAGACCCAGTACTTC. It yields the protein CASSKRGGGVQETQYF.

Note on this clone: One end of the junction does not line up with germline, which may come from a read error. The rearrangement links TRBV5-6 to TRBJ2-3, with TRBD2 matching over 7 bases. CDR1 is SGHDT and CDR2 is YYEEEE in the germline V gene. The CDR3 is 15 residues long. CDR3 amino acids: CANSFGGSGTDTQYF. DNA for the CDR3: TGTGCCAACAGCTTCGGCGGGAGTGGCACAGATACGCAGTATTTT.

The CDR3 loop reads CSAQGGGRSNTGELFF. The CDR3 nucleotides read TGCAGCGCCCAAGGAGGGGGACGATCGAACACCGGGGAGCTGTTTTTT. V is TRBV29-1 and J is TRBJ2-2; D assignment may be TRBD1 or TRBD2 (6 bases each). Trimming left V 7 bases short and J 0 bases short, with 18 bases between. The V gene's germline CDR1 is SQVTM and CDR2 ANQGSEA. The CDR3 has 16 amino acids.

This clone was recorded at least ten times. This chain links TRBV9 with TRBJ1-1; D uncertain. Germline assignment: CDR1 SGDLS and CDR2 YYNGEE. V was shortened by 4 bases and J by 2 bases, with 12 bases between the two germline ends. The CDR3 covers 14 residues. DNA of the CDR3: TGTGCCAGCAGCCGGGAGCCGAAAAACACTGAAGCTTTCTTT. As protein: CASSREPKNTEAFF.

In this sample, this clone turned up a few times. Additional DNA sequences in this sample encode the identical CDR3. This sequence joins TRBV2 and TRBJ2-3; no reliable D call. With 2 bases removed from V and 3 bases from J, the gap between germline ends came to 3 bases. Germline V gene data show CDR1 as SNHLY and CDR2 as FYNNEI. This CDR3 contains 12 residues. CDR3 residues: CASSERTDTQYF. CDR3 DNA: TGTGCCAGCAGTGAAAGAACAGATACGCAGTATTTT.

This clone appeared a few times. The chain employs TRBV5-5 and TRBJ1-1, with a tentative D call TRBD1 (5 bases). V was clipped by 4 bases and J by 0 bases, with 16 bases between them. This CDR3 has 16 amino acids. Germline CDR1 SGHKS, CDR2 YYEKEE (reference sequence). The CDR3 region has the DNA TGTGCCAGCAGCCCCCGTCAGGGAAGGATGAACACTGAAGCTTTCTTT. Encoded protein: CASSPRQGRMNTEAFF. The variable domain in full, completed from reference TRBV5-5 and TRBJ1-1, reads DAGVTQSPTHLIKTRGQQVTLRCSPISGHKSVSWYQQVLGQGPQFIFQYYEKEERGRGNFPDRFSARQFPNYSSELNVNALLLGDSALYLCASSPRQGRMNTEAFFGQGTRLTVV.

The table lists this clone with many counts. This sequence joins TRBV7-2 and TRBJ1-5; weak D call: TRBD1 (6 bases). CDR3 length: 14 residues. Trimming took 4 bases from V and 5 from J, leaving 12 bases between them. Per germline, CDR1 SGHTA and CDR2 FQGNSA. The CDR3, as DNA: TGTGCCAGCAGCTCAACAGGGATGGATCAGCCCCAGCATTTT. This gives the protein CASSSTGMDQPQHF.

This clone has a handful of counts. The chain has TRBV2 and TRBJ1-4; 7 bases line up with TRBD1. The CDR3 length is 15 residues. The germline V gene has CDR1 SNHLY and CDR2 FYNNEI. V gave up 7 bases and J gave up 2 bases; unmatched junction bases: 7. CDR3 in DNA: TGTGCCAGCAAGTTGCAGGGGGATACTAATGAAAAACTGTTTTTT. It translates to CASKLQGDTNEKLFF.

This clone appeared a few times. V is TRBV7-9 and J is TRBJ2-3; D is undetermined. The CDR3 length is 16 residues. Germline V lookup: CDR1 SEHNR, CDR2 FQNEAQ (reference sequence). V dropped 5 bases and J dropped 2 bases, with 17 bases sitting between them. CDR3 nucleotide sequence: TGTGCCAGCAGCCTCAAGACCTCCACCTTCACAGATACGCAGTATTTT. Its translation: CASSLKTSTFTDTQYF.

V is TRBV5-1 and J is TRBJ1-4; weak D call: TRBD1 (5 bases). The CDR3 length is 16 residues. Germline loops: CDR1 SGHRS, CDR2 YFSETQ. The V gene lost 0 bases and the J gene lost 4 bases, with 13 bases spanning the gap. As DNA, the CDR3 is TGCGCCAGCAGCTTGGTTGGCAGGGCCTATAATGAAAAACTGTTTTTT. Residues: CASSLVGRAYNEKLFF.

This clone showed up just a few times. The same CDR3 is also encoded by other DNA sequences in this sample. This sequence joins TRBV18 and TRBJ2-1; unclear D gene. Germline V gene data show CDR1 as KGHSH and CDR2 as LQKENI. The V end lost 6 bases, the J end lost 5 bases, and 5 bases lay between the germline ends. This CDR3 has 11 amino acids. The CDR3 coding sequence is TGTGCCAGCTCCCCGAACAATGAGCAGTTCTTC. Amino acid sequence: CASSPNNEQFF.

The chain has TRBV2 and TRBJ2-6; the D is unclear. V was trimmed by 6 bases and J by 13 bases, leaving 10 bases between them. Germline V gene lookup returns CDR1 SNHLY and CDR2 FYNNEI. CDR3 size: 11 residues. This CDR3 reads CASSPENVLTF. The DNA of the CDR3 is TGTGCCAGCAGCCCCGAGAATGTCCTGACTTTC.

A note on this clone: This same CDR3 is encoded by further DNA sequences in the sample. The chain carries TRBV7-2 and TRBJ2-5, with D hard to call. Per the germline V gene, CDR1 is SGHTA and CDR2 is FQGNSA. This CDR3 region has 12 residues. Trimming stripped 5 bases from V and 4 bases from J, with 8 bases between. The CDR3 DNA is TGTGCCAGCAGCCCTACGAGAGAGACCCAGTACTTC. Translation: CASSPTRETQYF.

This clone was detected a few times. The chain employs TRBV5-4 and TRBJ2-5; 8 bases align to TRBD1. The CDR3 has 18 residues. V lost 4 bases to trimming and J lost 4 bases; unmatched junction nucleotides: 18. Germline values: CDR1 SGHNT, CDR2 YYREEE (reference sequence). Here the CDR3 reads CASSPGGARGLIGETQYF. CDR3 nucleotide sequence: TGTGCCAGCAGCCCAGGCGGGGCCAGGGGGCTCATAGGAGAGACCCAGTACTTC. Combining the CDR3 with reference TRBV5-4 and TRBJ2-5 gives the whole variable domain ETGVTQSPTHLIKTRGQQVTLRCSSQSGHNTVSWYQQALGQGPQFIFQYYREEENGRGNFPPRFSGLQFPNYSSELNVNALELDDSALYLCASSPGGARGLIGETQYFGPGTRLLVL.

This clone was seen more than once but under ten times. The CDR3: CASSHDRVDYEQYF. The DNA for the CDR3 is TGTGCCAGCAGCCACGACAGGGTGGATTACGAGCAGTACTTC. This chain connects TRBV16 to TRBJ2-7; 7 bases are a match to TRBD1. Germline assignment: CDR1 KGHSY and CDR2 FQNENV. V shed 3 bases, J shed 4 bases, and the junction held 6 bases outside the gene matches. The CDR3 is made up of 14 amino acids.

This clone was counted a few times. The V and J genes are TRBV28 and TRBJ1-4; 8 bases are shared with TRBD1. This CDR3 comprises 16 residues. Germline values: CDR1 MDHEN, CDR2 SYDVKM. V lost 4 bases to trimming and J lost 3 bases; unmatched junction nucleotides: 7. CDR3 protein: CASSSSPGQANEKLFF. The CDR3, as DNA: TGTGCCAGCAGTTCCTCGCCGGGACAGGCTAATGAAAAACTGTTTTTT.

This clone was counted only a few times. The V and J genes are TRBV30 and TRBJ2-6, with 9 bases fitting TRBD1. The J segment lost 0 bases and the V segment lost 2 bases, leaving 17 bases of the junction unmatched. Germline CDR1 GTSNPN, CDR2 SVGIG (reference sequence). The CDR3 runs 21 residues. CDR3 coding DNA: TGTGCCTGGAGTCCTTCTATTTCCGGACAGGGGAAAAACTCTGGGGCCAACGTCCTGACTTTC. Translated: CAWSPSISGQGKNSGANVLTF.

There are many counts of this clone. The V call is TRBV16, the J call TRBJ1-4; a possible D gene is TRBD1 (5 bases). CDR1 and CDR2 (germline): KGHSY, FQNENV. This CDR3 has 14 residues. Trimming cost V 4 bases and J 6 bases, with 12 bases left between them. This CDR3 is CASSRRDRDEKLFF. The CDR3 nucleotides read TGTGCCAGCAGCCGGCGCGACAGAGATGAAAAACTGTTTTTT.

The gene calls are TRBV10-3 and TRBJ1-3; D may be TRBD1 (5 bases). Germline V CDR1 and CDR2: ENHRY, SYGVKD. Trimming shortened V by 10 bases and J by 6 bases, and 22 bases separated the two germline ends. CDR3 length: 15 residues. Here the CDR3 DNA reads TGTGCCAGCCGTCCGGACACTGGGACCGAAAACACCATATATTTT. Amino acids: CASRPDTGTENTIYF.

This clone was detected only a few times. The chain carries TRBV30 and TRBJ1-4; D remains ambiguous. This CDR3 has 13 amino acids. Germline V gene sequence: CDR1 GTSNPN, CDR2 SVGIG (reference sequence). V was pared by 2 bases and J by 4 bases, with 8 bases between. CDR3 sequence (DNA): TGTGCCTGGAGTATCCGGATTAATGAAAAACTGTTTTTT. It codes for CAWSIRINEKLFF. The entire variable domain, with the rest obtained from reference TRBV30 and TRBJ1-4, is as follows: SQTIHQWPATLVQPVGSPLSLECTVEGTSNPNLYWYRQAAGRGLQLLFYSVGIGQISSEVPQNLSASRPQDRQFILSSKKLLLSDSGFYLCAWSIRINEKLFFGSGTQLSVL.

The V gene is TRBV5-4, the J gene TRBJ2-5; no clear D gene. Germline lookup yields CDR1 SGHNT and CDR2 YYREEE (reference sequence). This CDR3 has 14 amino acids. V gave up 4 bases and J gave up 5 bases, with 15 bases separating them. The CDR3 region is CASSPTSERETQYF. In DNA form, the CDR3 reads TGTGCCAGCAGCCCAACCTCTGAAAGGGAGACCCAGTACTTC.

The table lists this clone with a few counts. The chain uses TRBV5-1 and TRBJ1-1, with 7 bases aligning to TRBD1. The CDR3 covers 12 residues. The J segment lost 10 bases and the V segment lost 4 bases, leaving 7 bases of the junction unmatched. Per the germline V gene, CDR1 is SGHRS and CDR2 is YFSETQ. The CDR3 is CASSQGGRGAFF. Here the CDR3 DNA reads TGCGCCAGCAGCCAAGGGGGCAGGGGAGCTTTCTTT.

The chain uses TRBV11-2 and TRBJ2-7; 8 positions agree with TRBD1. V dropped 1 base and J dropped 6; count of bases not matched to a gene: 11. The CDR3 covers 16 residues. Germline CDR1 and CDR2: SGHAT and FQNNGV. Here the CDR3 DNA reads TGTGCCAGCAGCTTAGTCGGTGCTCAGGGGGCGTTCGAGCAGTACTTC. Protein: CASSLVGAQGAFEQYF.

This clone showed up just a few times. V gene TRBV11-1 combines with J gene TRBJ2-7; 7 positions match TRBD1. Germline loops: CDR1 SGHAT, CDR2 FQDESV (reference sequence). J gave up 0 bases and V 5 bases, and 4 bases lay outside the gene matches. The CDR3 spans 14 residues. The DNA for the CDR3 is TGTGCCAGCAGCCCGGGACAGCACTCCTACGAGCAGTACTTC. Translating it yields CASSPGQHSYEQYF.

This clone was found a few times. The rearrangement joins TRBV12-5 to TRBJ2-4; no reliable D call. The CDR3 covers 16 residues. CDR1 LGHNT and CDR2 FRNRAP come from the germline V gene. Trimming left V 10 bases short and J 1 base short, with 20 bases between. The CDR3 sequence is CANPTPPGRAKNIQYF. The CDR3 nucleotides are TGTGCTAACCCAACCCCTCCCGGCCGGGCCAAAAACATTCAGTACTTC.

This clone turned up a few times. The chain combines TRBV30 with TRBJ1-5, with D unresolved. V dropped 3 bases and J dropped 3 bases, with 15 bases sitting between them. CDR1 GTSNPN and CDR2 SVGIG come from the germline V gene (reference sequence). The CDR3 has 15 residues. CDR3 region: CAWSFEIGINQPQHF. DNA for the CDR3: TGTGCCTGGAGCTTTGAAATAGGGATCAATCAGCCCCAGCATTTT.